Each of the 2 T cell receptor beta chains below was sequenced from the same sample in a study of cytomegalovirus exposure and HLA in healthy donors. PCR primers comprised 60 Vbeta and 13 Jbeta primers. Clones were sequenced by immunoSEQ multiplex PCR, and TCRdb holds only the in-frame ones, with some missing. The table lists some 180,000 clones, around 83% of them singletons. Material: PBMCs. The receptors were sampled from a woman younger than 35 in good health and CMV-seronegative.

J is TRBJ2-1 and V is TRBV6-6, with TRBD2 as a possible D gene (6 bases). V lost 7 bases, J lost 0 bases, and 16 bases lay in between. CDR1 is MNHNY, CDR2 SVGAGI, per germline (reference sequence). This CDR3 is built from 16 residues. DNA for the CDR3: TGTGCCAGCACCATCGTTAGCGGAAGCTCCTACAATGAGCAGTTCTTC. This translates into CASTIVSGSSYNEQFF.

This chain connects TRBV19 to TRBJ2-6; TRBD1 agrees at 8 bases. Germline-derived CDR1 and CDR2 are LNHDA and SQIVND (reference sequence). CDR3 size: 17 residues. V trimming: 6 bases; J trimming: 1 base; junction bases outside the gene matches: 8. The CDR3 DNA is TGTGCCAGTAGCCCGGGGACAGGCCGATCTGGGGCCAACGTCCTGACTTTC. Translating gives CASSPGTGRSGANVLTF.